The 32 T cell receptor beta chains given below trace back to one sample, sequenced in a study of CD8+ T cells in alopecia areata (dated by TCRdb to between 2018 and 2020). The label giving this sample's time point can be read as: 24 weeks on oral tofacitinib. The treatment or condition label, as the study defines it: oral pan-JAK inhibitor, 5-10 mg twice daily. The library was generated by the immunoSEQ multiplex PCR assay. To provide template for TCR sequencing, every sample had RNA extracted and reverse transcribed into cDNA. This is the immuneACCESS table as TCRdb keeps it, with only in-frame sequences that have V and J called. A part of the clones is gone; compared with another copy, unresolved V genes explain less than half, and the rest is unexplained. The sample contains about 88,000 clones, 44% of them found a single time. The ten largest clones take up roughly 18% of the sample. The starting material was CD8+ T cells sorted from blood, obtained at week 24, from a patient treated with tofacitinib. Receptors originate from a human donor with alopecia areata.

The rearrangement links TRBV5-1 to TRBJ2-7; TRBD1 matches at 12 bases. CDR3 length: 18 amino acids. CDR1 and CDR2 (germline): SGHRS, YFSETQ. After removal of 0 bases from V and 2 bases from J, the junction contained 9 bases not matched to a gene. This chain's CDR3 is CASSLDPRDRGLPYEQYF. The CDR3, as DNA: TGCGCCAGCAGCTTGGACCCCCGGGACAGGGGGCTCCCCTACGAGCAGTACTTC.

V gene TRBV7-6 combines with J gene TRBJ2-1; 9 bases align to TRBD1. V dropped 4 bases and J dropped 3; count of bases not matched to a gene: 7. CDR1 is SGHVS and CDR2 is FNYEAQ in the germline V gene. This CDR3 region has 16 residues. CDR3 loop: CASSYPPGQGYNEQFF. For the CDR3, the DNA is TGTGCCAGCAGCTACCCCCCGGGACAGGGCTACAATGAGCAGTTCTTC.

This clone appeared a few times. This rearrangement joins TRBV6-5 to TRBJ2-7; no firm D call. The CDR3 contains 13 residues. The V gene's germline CDR1 is MNHEY and CDR2 SVGAGI. Trimming shortened V by 5 bases and J by 0 bases, and 8 bases separated the two germline ends. The CDR3 nucleotides read TGTGCCAGCAGTGGCGTCAGCTCCTACGAGCAGTACTTC. Residues: CASSGVSSYEQYF.

The J gene is TRBJ2-7, the V gene TRBV11-2; D assignment may be TRBD1 or TRBD2 (5 bases each). The CDR3 is made up of 14 amino acids. V was pared by 1 base and J by 3 bases, with 10 bases between. CDR1 is SGHAT, CDR2 FQNNGV, per germline. In DNA, the CDR3 is TGTGCCAGCAGCTTAGTGGGGGACGGCTACGAGCAGTACTTC. As protein: CASSLVGDGYEQYF.

This clone was found a few times. This chain connects TRBV5-1 to TRBJ2-5; D uncertain. This CDR3 has 11 residues. Trimming removed 3 bases at V and 9 bases at J, with 9 bases between. Germline lookup yields CDR1 SGHRS and CDR2 YFSETQ. CDR3 DNA sequence: TGCGCCAGCAGCTCAAGTTGGGCCCAGTACTTC. Its protein product is CASSSSWAQYF.

The chain carries TRBV5-1 and TRBJ2-7; D uncertain. Germline CDR1 reads SGHRS; CDR2 reads YFSETQ. CDR3 length: 14 amino acids. V lost 1 base and J 3 bases, leaving 11 bases between the germline ends. In DNA, the CDR3 is TGCGCCAGCAGCTTGTCCGACGGGTACTACGAGCAGTACTTC. The encoded protein is CASSLSDGYYEQYF. Based on the CDR3 plus reference TRBV5-1 and TRBJ2-7, the full variable domain is KAGVTQTPRYLIKTRGQQVTLSCSPISGHRSVSWYQQTPGQGLQFLFEYFSETQRNKGNFPGRFSGRQFSNSRSEMNVSTLELGDSALYLCASSLSDGYYEQYFGPGTRLTVT.

The chain joins TRBV9 to TRBJ2-7; 10 bases agree with TRBD2. The ends lost 3 bases at V and 2 bases at J; junction bases unmatched: 2. The CDR3 has 14 residues. Germline values: CDR1 SGDLS, CDR2 YYNGEE. The CDR3 region has the DNA TGTGCCAGCAGCGGGACTAGCGGCACCTACGAGCAGTACTTC. Translated, it gives CASSGTSGTYEQYF.

The V call is TRBV2, the J call TRBJ2-3; D ambiguous. V lost 1 base, J lost 2 bases, and 10 bases lay in between. The CDR3 sequence is 15 residues long. CDR1 and CDR2 (germline): SNHLY, FYNNEI. The DNA for the CDR3 is TGTGCCAGCAGTGAAGGCAGGCGTATCACAGATACGCAGTATTTT. This gives the protein CASSEGRRITDTQYF.

This clone has just a few counts. The chain joins TRBV30 to TRBJ2-7, with D possibly matching TRBD1 (6 bases). V was cut by 4 bases and J by 1 base, with 8 bases left in between. Per the germline V gene, CDR1 is GTSNPN and CDR2 is SVGIG (reference sequence). The CDR3 runs 12 residues. CDR3 loop: CAWNGQSYEQYF. The DNA of the CDR3 is TGTGCCTGGAATGGACAGTCCTACGAGCAGTACTTC.

This chain uses TRBV4-1 with TRBJ2-1; D uncertain. Trimming stripped 5 bases from V and 6 bases from J, with 14 bases between. Germline V gives CDR1 MGHRA, CDR2 YSYEKL. The length of the CDR3 is 14 residues. CDR3 in amino acids: CASSNVGLVNEQFF. DNA for the CDR3: TGCGCCAGCAGCAACGTAGGGCTAGTCAATGAGCAGTTCTTC.

The chain recombines TRBV5-1 with TRBJ2-3; the D gene is possibly TRBD1 (6 bases). The CDR3 length is 15 residues. Germline assignment: CDR1 SGHRS and CDR2 YFSETQ. Trimming left V 0 bases short and J 3 bases short, with 11 bases between. DNA of the CDR3: TGCGCCAGCAGCTTGGCAGGGGTGGAGACAGATACGCAGTATTTT. Its protein is CASSLAGVETDTQYF.

This clone occurred a few times. CDR3: CASSQGGSYNEQFF. For the CDR3, the DNA is TGTGCCAGCAGCCAAGGAGGCTCCTACAATGAGCAGTTCTTC. The rearrangement uses TRBV14 and TRBJ2-1; D ambiguous. V dropped 1 base and J dropped 0 bases, with 4 bases sitting between them. Germline V CDR1 and CDR2: SGHDN, FVKESK. CDR3 length equals 14 residues.

The gene calls are TRBV5-1 and TRBJ2-7; perhaps D is TRBD1 or TRBD2 (6 bases each). The germline V gene has CDR1 SGHRS and CDR2 YFSETQ. The CDR3 sequence is 14 residues long. V was clipped by 4 bases and J by 3 bases, with 14 bases between them. CDR3: CASSAERGDYEQYF. The CDR3 DNA sequence: TGCGCCAGCAGCGCCGAAAGGGGGGACTACGAGCAGTACTTC. The whole variable domain, remainder taken from reference TRBV5-1 and TRBJ2-7, is KAGVTQTPRYLIKTRGQQVTLSCSPISGHRSVSWYQQTPGQGLQFLFEYFSETQRNKGNFPGRFSGRQFSNSRSEMNVSTLELGDSALYLCASSAERGDYEQYFGPGTRLTVT.

V is TRBV10-3 and J is TRBJ1-5; no firm D call. The CDR3 has 14 amino acids. Deletions cut 3 bases from V and 7 bases from J, with 13 bases between. The germline V gene encodes CDR1 ENHRY and CDR2 SYGVKD. As DNA, the CDR3 is TGTGCCATCAGTGATCGGGGAGGTGACCAGCCCCAGCATTTT. It yields the protein CAISDRGGDQPQHF.

The chain uses TRBV7-6 and TRBJ2-2; the D gene could be TRBD1 or TRBD2 (6 bases each). Trimming left V 5 bases short and J 5 bases short, with 24 bases between. The germline V gene encodes CDR1 SGHVS and CDR2 FNYEAQ. The CDR3 is made up of 18 amino acids. The CDR3 protein is CASSLEAGPRGGTGELFF. Here the CDR3 DNA reads TGTGCCAGCAGCCTCGAGGCGGGACCGAGAGGGGGAACCGGGGAGCTGTTTTTT.

The V and J genes are TRBV25-1 and TRBJ1-5; D is ambiguous. Germline-derived CDR1 and CDR2 are MGHDK and SYGVNS. There are 13 residues in the CDR3. The V end lost 1 base, the J end lost 11 bases, and 12 bases lay between the germline ends. The CDR3 DNA reads as TGTGCCAGCAGTGAATTCAGCTCCTCGGCCCAGCATTTT. Residues: CASSEFSSSAQHF.

The chain has TRBV30 and TRBJ2-1; no clear D. Germline assignment: CDR1 GTSNPN and CDR2 SVGIG (reference sequence). The CDR3 is 13 residues long. Trimming took 0 bases from V and 7 from J, leaving 10 bases between them. In nucleotides, the CDR3 is TGTGCCTGGAGTGTATACAAAGCGAATGAGCAGTTCTTC. This encodes CAWSVYKANEQFF.

This clone was picked up one time. The chain carries TRBV7-2 and TRBJ2-7; D gene ambiguous. V was clipped by 8 bases and J by 4 bases, with 18 bases between them. The CDR3 is 14 residues long. CDR1 and CDR2 from the germline V gene are SGHTA and FQGNSA. CDR3 bases: TGTGCCAGCCGCGAAAGGACGAGTCCTTACGAGCAGTACTTC. Protein sequence: CASRERTSPYEQYF. Full variable domain (outside the CDR3, taken from reference TRBV7-2 and TRBJ2-7): GAGVSQSPSNKVTEKGKDVELRCDPISGHTALYWYRQSLGQGLEFLIYFQGNSAPDKSGLPSDRFSAERTGGSVSTLTIQRTQQEDSAVYLCASRERTSPYEQYFGPGTRLTVT.

The chain joins TRBV6-6 to TRBJ1-5; 7 bases match TRBD1. From germline, CDR1 is MNHNY and CDR2 SVGAGI (reference sequence). This CDR3 has 15 residues. The ends lost 6 bases at V and 2 bases at J; junction bases unmatched: 7. CDR3 sequence reads: CASRQGIGRNQPQHF. The CDR3 DNA follows: TGTGCCAGCAGACAGGGGATCGGGCGCAATCAGCCCCAGCATTTT.

The chain uses TRBV29-1 and TRBJ2-7; perhaps TRBD1 as D (6 bases). Trimming took 4 bases from V and 6 from J, leaving 7 bases between them. CDR3 length equals 10 residues. CDR1 is SQVTM and CDR2 is ANQGSEA in the germline V gene. In DNA, the CDR3 is TGCAGCGTTGGAGGGGGCGAGCAGTACTTC. Protein: CSVGGGEQYF.

This clone was observed a handful of times. This sequence joins TRBV7-3 and TRBJ1-1; no clear D. Germline CDR1 reads SGHTA; CDR2 reads FQGTGA. The V end lost 1 base, the J end lost 7 bases, and 7 bases lay between the germline ends. CDR3 length equals 12 residues. CDR3: CASSLNRGEAFF. CDR3 nucleotides: TGTGCCAGCAGCTTAAACCGGGGTGAAGCTTTCTTT.

This clone was detected a few times. This chain joins TRBV7-9 and TRBJ2-7; 7 bases map to TRBD1. The germline gives CDR1 SEHNR, CDR2 FQNEAQ (reference sequence). Unmatched junction bases numbered 2, after V lost 5 bases and J lost 7 bases. The CDR3 has 11 residues. The DNA for the CDR3 is TGTGCCAGCAGCCAGGACAGGGAGCAGTACTTC. Translation: CASSQDREQYF.

V and J are TRBV7-2 and TRBJ2-7; TRBD2 matches 12 bases. V was clipped by 6 bases and J by 2 bases; unmatched bases: 5. CDR1 and CDR2 from the germline V gene are SGHTA and FQGNSA. This CDR3 is built from 15 residues. CDR3 region: CASRPRLAGAYEQYF. The DNA of the CDR3 is TGTGCCAGCAGGCCGAGACTAGCGGGAGCCTACGAGCAGTACTTC.

Turning to this clone: This CDR3 is also generated by other DNA sequences in the sample. This chain's CDR3 is CASSLGLNTEAFF. In DNA form, the CDR3 reads TGTGCCAGCAGTTTAGGGCTGAACACTGAAGCTTTCTTT. The V gene is TRBV27, the J gene TRBJ1-1; D gene unclear. Looked up from germline, CDR1 is MNHEY and CDR2 is SMNVEV (reference sequence). The V end was cut by 2 bases, the J end by 0 bases, with 4 bases between. CDR3 length: 13 amino acids.

This clone has just a few counts. The rearrangement links TRBV7-9 to TRBJ2-7, with D unresolved. Germline CDR1 reads SEHNR; CDR2 reads FQNEAQ (reference sequence). This CDR3 is built from 13 residues. The V end was cut by 1 base, the J end by 5 bases, with 9 bases between. CDR3 in DNA: TGTGCCAGCAGCTTAGTCGGTATCGACGAGCAGTACTTC. Residues: CASSLVGIDEQYF. Based on the CDR3 plus reference TRBV7-9 and TRBJ2-7, the full variable domain is DTGVSQNPRHKITKRGQNVTFRCDPISEHNRLYWYRQTLGQGPEFLTYFQNEAQLEKSRLLSDRFSAERPKGSFSTLEIQRTEQGDSAMYLCASSLVGIDEQYFGPGTRLTVT.

The CDR3 nucleotides read TGTGCCAGCAGCGAAATCGGGACAGGGGGACTTGGGGCCAACGTCCTGACTTTC. Translation: CASSEIGTGGLGANVLTF. The chain recombines TRBV5-4 with TRBJ2-6, with TRBD1 matching over 11 bases. Germline loops: CDR1 SGHNT, CDR2 YYREEE (reference sequence). The junction had 9 bases not matched to a gene; V was cut back by 4 bases and J by 3 bases. The CDR3 extends over 18 amino acids.

The chain carries TRBV6-1 and TRBJ1-1; D is possibly TRBD1 (5 bases). CDR3 size: 15 residues. The germline V gene encodes CDR1 MNHNS and CDR2 SASEGT. V was pared by 6 bases and J by 1 base, with 15 bases between. Here the CDR3 DNA reads TGTGCCAGCAGCCCCCCGAGGCAGGGGAACACTGAAGCTTTCTTT. It is translated as CASSPPRQGNTEAFF.

This chain connects TRBV11-2 to TRBJ2-7; D unresolved. V gave up 5 bases and J gave up 4 bases, with 9 bases separating them. Per germline, CDR1 SGHAT and CDR2 FQNNGV. This CDR3 has 12 residues. The CDR3 sequence is CASSPMGYEQYF. DNA for the CDR3: TGTGCCAGCAGCCCTATGGGGTACGAGCAGTACTTC. The whole variable domain, filled in from reference TRBV11-2 and TRBJ2-7, reads EAGVAQSPRYKIIEKRQSVAFWCNPISGHATLYWYQQILGQGPKLLIQFQNNGVVDDSQLPKDRFSAERLKGVDSTLKIQPAKLEDSAVYLCASSPMGYEQYFGPGTRLTVT.

This chain uses TRBV7-6 with TRBJ2-6; TRBD2 might be the D (5 bases). V lost 5 bases, J lost 1 base, and 9 bases lay in between. Per germline, CDR1 SGHVS and CDR2 FNYEAQ. The CDR3 is 15 amino acids. The CDR3 protein is CASSRPGSGANVLTF. In DNA form, the CDR3 reads TGTGCCAGCAGCCGGCCGGGGTCTGGGGCCAACGTCCTGACTTTC. The full variable domain, its missing parts supplied by reference TRBV7-6 and TRBJ2-6, is GAGVSQSPRYKVTKRGQDVALRCDPISGHVSLYWYRQALGQGPEFLTYFNYEAQQDKSGLPNDRFSAERPEGSISTLTIQRTEQRDSAMYRCASSRPGSGANVLTFGAGSRLTVL.

The sample holds one count of this clone. The chain recombines TRBV29-1 with TRBJ2-7, with D possibly being TRBD1 or TRBD2 (5 bases each). V lost 8 bases to trimming and J lost 3 bases, with 17 bases between them. CDR3 length: 13 residues. Per germline, CDR1 SQVTM and CDR2 ANQGSEA. CDR3 DNA: TGCAGCCCCTCCCGGGGCCGGATCTACGAGCAGTACTTC. Translating gives CSPSRGRIYEQYF.

Ten or more counts support this clone. The chain joins TRBV7-3 to TRBJ2-7, with D maybe TRBD1 (5 bases). Trimming cost V 3 bases and J 2 bases, with 11 bases left between them. The CDR3 is 14 residues long. The germline CDR1 and CDR2 sequences are SGHTA and FQGTGA. The CDR3 reads CASSLGTGPYEQYF. The CDR3 DNA reads as TGTGCCAGCAGCTTGGGAACAGGACCCTACGAGCAGTACTTC.

The chain has TRBV4-1 and TRBJ2-3, with D hard to call. The CDR3 has 15 amino acids. Trimming cost V 5 bases and J 4 bases, with 16 bases left between them. In germline, CDR1 is MGHRA, CDR2 YSYEKL. CDR3 DNA sequence: TGCGCCAGCAGCAAGACCCCGCCAGGCTCAGATACGCAGTATTTT. It is translated as CASSKTPPGSDTQYF.